These 24 T cell receptor beta chains were sequenced from one sample in a study of blood T cell repertoires in COVID-19. Measured with immunoSEQ multiplex PCR; TCRdb has only the in-frame clones, and not every one. The sample has about 210,000 clones; around 85% are singletons. Specimen: peripheral blood. The receptors come from a woman in her 70s with COVID-19, enrolled during active disease.

The rearrangement links TRBV2 to TRBJ1-1; TRBD1 matches at 7 bases. The germline V gene encodes CDR1 SNHLY and CDR2 FYNNEI. The CDR3 is 15 residues long. Germline trimming cut 4 bases from V and 1 base from J; bases unmatched to any gene: 6. The CDR3 DNA follows: TGTGCCAGCAGTGCTCAGGGGGTCAAGAACACTGAAGCTTTCTTT. It codes for CASSAQGVKNTEAFF.

This clone is a singleton in its sample. J is TRBJ1-6 and V is TRBV27; maybe TRBD1 (5 bases). The CDR3 consists of 14 residues. V lost 3 bases, J lost 7 bases, and 10 bases lay in between. Germline assignment: CDR1 MNHEY and CDR2 SMNVEV (reference sequence). The CDR3 nucleotides read TGTGCCAGCAGTTTGGGCAGGGTCAATTCACCCCTCCACTTT. It yields the protein CASSLGRVNSPLHF.

The chain employs TRBV6-5 and TRBJ1-6; 9 bases match TRBD1. Germline loops: CDR1 MNHEY, CDR2 SVGAGI. The CDR3 is 14 residues long. V shed 5 bases, J shed 8 bases, and the junction held 4 bases outside the gene matches. The CDR3 loop is CASSKGQGHSPLHF. The CDR3 nucleotides read TGTGCCAGCAGTAAGGGACAGGGACATTCACCCCTCCACTTT.

This sequence joins TRBV16 and TRBJ1-1; D ambiguous. Trimming removed 1 base from V and 1 base from J, with 13 bases in between. CDR1 is KGHSY and CDR2 is FQNENV in the germline V gene. This CDR3 contains 16 residues. The CDR3 region has the DNA TGTGCCAGCAGCCAATTCGGTGCAGGCAGGAACACTGAAGCTTTCTTT. Its protein is CASSQFGAGRNTEAFF.

A note on this clone: One end of the junction varies from germline; a read error may be responsible. The chain joins TRBV5-1 to TRBJ1-2, with D perhaps matching TRBD1 (6 bases). CDR3 length equals 14 residues. Per the germline V gene, CDR1 is SGHRS and CDR2 is YFSETQ. The DNA of the CDR3 is TGCGCCAGCAGCTTGGCACCGGGACACTACGGCTACACCTTC. This codes for CASSLAPGHYGYTF.

This chain links TRBV7-9 with TRBJ1-1; D unclear. Germline CDR1 SEHNR, CDR2 FQNEAQ (reference sequence). Trimming cost V 5 bases and J 5 bases, with 15 bases left between them. This CDR3 spans 14 amino acids. The CDR3 coding sequence is TGTGCCAGCAGCCCTATCACCCGAACGACTGAAGCTTTCTTT. Amino acid sequence: CASSPITRTTEAFF.

V and J are TRBV5-8 and TRBJ2-3, with TRBD1 matching 9 bases. The CDR3 spans 15 residues. Unmatched junction bases numbered 1, after V lost 0 bases and J lost 2 bases. From germline, CDR1 is SGHTS and CDR2 YDEGEE. CDR3 nucleotides: TGTGCCAGCAGCTTGGGGGACAGGGACACAGATACGCAGTATTTT. It codes for CASSLGDRDTDTQYF.

The chain joins TRBV10-3 to TRBJ2-1; no clear D. CDR1 is ENHRY, CDR2 SYGVKD, per germline. V was pared by 2 bases and J by 9 bases, with 20 bases between. The CDR3 is 16 amino acids. CDR3 loop: CAISEQRNRKAREQFF. As DNA, the CDR3 is TGTGCCATCAGTGAGCAGAGGAATCGCAAGGCGCGTGAGCAGTTCTTC.

J is TRBJ1-2 and V is TRBV10-3; 8 nucleotides align to TRBD1. Trimming removed 5 bases from V and 4 bases from J; junction bases left unmatched: 9. The length of the CDR3 is 15 residues. The germline gives CDR1 ENHRY, CDR2 SYGVKD. In nucleotides, the CDR3 is TGTGCCATCAGTAATCCGCGACAGGGGAGCTATGGCTACACCTTC. It encodes CAISNPRQGSYGYTF.

This chain connects TRBV5-1 to TRBJ2-7; tentative D call: TRBD2 (6 bases). The ends were cut back, 4 bases at V and 0 bases at J, with 20 bases in the middle. Germline loops: CDR1 SGHRS, CDR2 YFSETQ. The CDR3 has 17 residues. The CDR3 DNA reads TGCGCCAGCAGCACCTTGCCGACGGGGAGGAGCTCCTACGAGCAGTACTTC. Translated, it gives CASSTLPTGRSSYEQYF. The full variable domain, its missing parts supplied by reference TRBV5-1 and TRBJ2-7, is KAGVTQTPRYLIKTRGQQVTLSCSPISGHRSVSWYQQTPGQGLQFLFEYFSETQRNKGNFPGRFSGRQFSNSRSEMNVSTLELGDSALYLCASSTLPTGRSSYEQYFGPGTRLTVT.

V gene TRBV18 combines with J gene TRBJ1-2, with 11 nucleotides matching TRBD1. The length of the CDR3 is 15 residues. Trimming cost V 5 bases and J 4 bases; bases outside gene matches: 6. CDR1 and CDR2 from the germline V gene are KGHSH and LQKENI. CDR3 coding DNA: TGTGCCAGCTCATCGGGGGACAGGGGGGCCTATGGCTACACCTTC. Translation gives CASSSGDRGAYGYTF.

This rearrangement joins TRBV5-1 to TRBJ2-1; 7 positions agree with TRBD2. Germline V gene lookup returns CDR1 SGHRS and CDR2 YFSETQ. Germline trimming cut 4 bases from V and 2 bases from J; bases unmatched to any gene: 9. The CDR3 sequence is 16 residues long. CDR3 loop: CASSPQAGTAYNEQFF. The CDR3 nucleotides are TGCGCCAGCAGCCCCCAAGCGGGGACTGCCTACAATGAGCAGTTCTTC. Full variable domain (outside the CDR3, taken from reference TRBV5-1 and TRBJ2-1): KAGVTQTPRYLIKTRGQQVTLSCSPISGHRSVSWYQQTPGQGLQFLFEYFSETQRNKGNFPGRFSGRQFSNSRSEMNVSTLELGDSALYLCASSPQAGTAYNEQFFGPGTRLTVL.

This clone was recorded only once. This sequence joins TRBV12-3 or TRBV12-4 and TRBJ2-5; a possible D gene is TRBD1 (5 bases). The CDR3 consists of 13 residues. V lost 3 bases and J 7 bases, leaving 12 bases between the germline ends. CDR3 in amino acids: CASSFADQGTQYF. CDR3 in DNA: TGTGCCAGCAGTTTCGCGGACCAGGGGACCCAGTACTTC.

The table lists this clone with a count of one. CDR3 DNA: TGTGCCAGCAGTGACAGGGGAATTGGCAATCAGCCCCAGCATTTT. Translated, it gives CASSDRGIGNQPQHF. J is TRBJ1-5 and V is TRBV6-2 or TRBV6-3; 8 bases agree with TRBD1. V shed 5 bases, J shed 2 bases, and the junction held 5 bases outside the gene matches. CDR3 length: 15 residues. CDR1 is MNHEY and CDR2 is SVGEGT in the germline V gene.

The V call is TRBV9, the J call TRBJ1-2; D not certain. The germline gives CDR1 SGDLS, CDR2 YYNGEE. There are 15 residues in the CDR3. Trimming took off 0 bases at V and 1 base at J, with 10 bases between the two ends. CDR3 residues: CASSVGAVVNYGYTF. CDR3 DNA: TGTGCCAGCAGCGTAGGGGCAGTAGTTAACTATGGCTACACCTTC.

The gene calls are TRBV29-1 and TRBJ2-3; 8 nucleotides line up with TRBD1. The germline gives CDR1 SQVTM, CDR2 ANQGSEA. The CDR3 covers 16 residues. J was trimmed by 1 base and V by 1 base; bases with no gene match: 7. CDR3 coding DNA: TGCAGCGTTGAAGCGAGGACAGGGTGGGGCACAGATACGCAGTATTTT. Translated: CSVEARTGWGTDTQYF.

The V and J genes are TRBV27 and TRBJ2-7; 7 bases match TRBD2. With 5 bases clipped from V and 5 bases from J, the junction kept 9 bases outside the gene matches. The CDR3 length is 14 residues. Germline lookup yields CDR1 MNHEY and CDR2 SMNVEV (reference sequence). CDR3 protein: CASSSSVGGNEQYF. In DNA, the CDR3 is TGTGCCAGCAGTAGCTCGGTGGGGGGGAACGAGCAGTACTTC.

The chain is built from TRBV7-2 and TRBJ1-5; the D gene is possibly TRBD1 (5 bases). Trimming took 4 bases from V and 7 from J, leaving 8 bases between them. The CDR3 totals 12 residues. Germline V lookup: CDR1 SGHTA, CDR2 FQGNSA. The CDR3 nucleotides read TGTGCCAGCAGCTCGACAGTACAGCCCCAGCATTTT. The encoded protein is CASSSTVQPQHF.

This chain connects TRBV19 to TRBJ2-5; 8 bases agree with TRBD1. V was pared by 11 bases and J by 2 bases, with 10 bases of the junction left unmatched. Looked up from germline, CDR1 is LNHDA and CDR2 is SQIVND (reference sequence). CDR3 length equals 14 residues. The CDR3 protein is CASSPYRGQETQYF. The CDR3 DNA sequence: TGTGCCTCTTCGCCGTACAGGGGGCAAGAGACCCAGTACTTC.

This chain's CDR3 is CASSQELEGAGQPQHF. CDR3 in DNA: TGTGCCAGCAGCCAAGAGTTGGAGGGGGCGGGTCAGCCCCAGCATTTT. This sequence joins TRBV4-2 and TRBJ1-5; 7 bases align to TRBD1. This CDR3 has 16 amino acids. Germline V lookup: CDR1 LGHNA, CDR2 YNFKEQ. Trimming took 0 bases from V and 6 from J; bases not matched to a gene: 8.

The J gene is TRBJ1-1, the V gene TRBV5-1; TRBD1 matches at 8 bases. CDR3 length: 14 amino acids. Trimming cost V 7 bases and J 1 base; bases outside gene matches: 6. Germline CDR1 is SGHRS and CDR2 is YFSETQ. Here the CDR3 DNA reads TGCGCCAGCGTCCCCGGGACAGGGAACACTGAAGCTTTCTTT. This encodes CASVPGTGNTEAFF.

This sequence joins TRBV6-2 or TRBV6-3 and TRBJ2-1; D unclear. The germline CDR1 and CDR2 sequences are MNHEY and SVGEGT. The CDR3 is made up of 12 amino acids. V was pared by 6 bases and J by 4 bases, with 7 bases between. The CDR3 spells CASSLQYNEQFF. CDR3 DNA sequence: TGTGCCAGCAGCCTTCAGTACAATGAGCAGTTCTTC.

The V and J genes are TRBV28 and TRBJ2-2; 8 bases map to TRBD2. Germline V gene sequence: CDR1 MDHEN, CDR2 SYDVKM. Unmatched junction bases numbered 12, after V lost 6 bases and J lost 6 bases. The CDR3 has 16 residues. Here the CDR3 reads CASRSRGGNVPGELFF. The CDR3 nucleotides are TGTGCCAGCAGATCACGGGGGGGGAACGTGCCCGGGGAGCTGTTTTTT.

The chain combines TRBV30 with TRBJ1-1; 8 bases are shared with TRBD1. The V gene end was trimmed by 3 bases and the J gene end by 3 bases; junction bases not matched to a gene: 3. CDR3 length: 13 residues. In germline, CDR1 is GTSNPN, CDR2 SVGIG (reference sequence). The CDR3 here is CAWRRTGYTEAFF. CDR3 in DNA: TGTGCCTGGAGAAGGACAGGGTACACTGAAGCTTTCTTT.